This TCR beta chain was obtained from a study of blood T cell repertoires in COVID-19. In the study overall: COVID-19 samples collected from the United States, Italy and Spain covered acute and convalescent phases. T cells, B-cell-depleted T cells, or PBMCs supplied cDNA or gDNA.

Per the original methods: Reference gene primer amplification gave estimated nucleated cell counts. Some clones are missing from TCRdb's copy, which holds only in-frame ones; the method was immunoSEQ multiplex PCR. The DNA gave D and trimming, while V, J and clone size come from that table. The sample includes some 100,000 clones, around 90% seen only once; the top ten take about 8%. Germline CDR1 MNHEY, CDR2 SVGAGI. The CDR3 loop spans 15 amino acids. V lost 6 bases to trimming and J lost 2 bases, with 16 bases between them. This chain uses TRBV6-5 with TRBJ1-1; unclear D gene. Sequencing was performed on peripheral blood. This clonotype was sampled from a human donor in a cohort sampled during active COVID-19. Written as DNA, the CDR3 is TGTGCCAGCAGCATAACTCCCTACAGAAACACTGAAGCTTTCTTT. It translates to CASSITPYRNTEAFF.